The present T cell receptor (beta chain) was sequenced within a study of T-cell memory formation after mild COVID-19. Overall study context: TCR clusters were largely donor specific.

Study results and limitations: Most CD4+ clones that shrank were in CM and EM, while CD8+ ones turned up in EMRA. Some clones that responded turned up in pre-infection memory, which suggests that cross-reactive memory joined in.

Using constant-segment primers, 5'RACE produced TCR alpha and TCR beta cDNA libraries carrying sample barcodes and UMIs. TCRdb re-analysed the 5' RACE reads in MiXCR, keeping a single row per CDR3 protein. Among under 150,000 distinct CDR3 sequences listed, 22% were seen once. This CDR3 is 18 amino acids long. With V trimmed by 5 bases and J by 1 base, 6 bases remained unmatched. CDR1 is SGHVS and CDR2 is FNYEAQ in the germline V gene. As to this clonotype: What it recognizes is unknown.

The origin of this receptor is a man between 18 and 35 years old who had mild COVID-19 (a few samples of this study predate the infection). Cell type and time point are not known. The chain recombines TRBV7-6 with TRBJ1-6; 12 positions match TRBD1. The sample comprised PBMCs or a T cell subset sorted from them (not recorded which). DNA of the CDR3: TGTGCCAGCAGCCCCGGGACAGGGGGCGTTTCCTATAATTCACCCCTCCACTTT. It encodes CASSPGTGGVSYNSPLHF.